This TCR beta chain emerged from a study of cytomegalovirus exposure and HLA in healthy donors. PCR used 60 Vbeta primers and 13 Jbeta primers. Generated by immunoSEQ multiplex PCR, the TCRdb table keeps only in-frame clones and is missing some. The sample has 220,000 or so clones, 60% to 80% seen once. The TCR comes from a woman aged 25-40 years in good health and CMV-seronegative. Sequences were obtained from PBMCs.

The CDR3 DNA reads TGTGCCAGCAGTGGGGGACTAGCGGGAGAATCAGATACGCAGTATTTT. Its translation is CASSGGLAGESDTQYF. The chain combines TRBV2 with TRBJ2-3; TRBD2 agrees at 14 bases. The CDR3 length is 16 residues. Germline V gives CDR1 SNHLY, CDR2 FYNNEI. V gave up 4 bases and J gave up 4 bases; unmatched junction bases: 4. The full variable domain, in which reference TRBV2 and TRBJ2-3 provide the parts outside the CDR3, is EPEVTQTPSHQVTQMGQEVILRCVPISNHLYFYWYRQILGQKVEFLVSFYNNEISEKSEIFDDQFSVERPDGSNFTLKIRSTKLEDSAMYFCASSGGLAGESDTQYFGPGTRLTVL.